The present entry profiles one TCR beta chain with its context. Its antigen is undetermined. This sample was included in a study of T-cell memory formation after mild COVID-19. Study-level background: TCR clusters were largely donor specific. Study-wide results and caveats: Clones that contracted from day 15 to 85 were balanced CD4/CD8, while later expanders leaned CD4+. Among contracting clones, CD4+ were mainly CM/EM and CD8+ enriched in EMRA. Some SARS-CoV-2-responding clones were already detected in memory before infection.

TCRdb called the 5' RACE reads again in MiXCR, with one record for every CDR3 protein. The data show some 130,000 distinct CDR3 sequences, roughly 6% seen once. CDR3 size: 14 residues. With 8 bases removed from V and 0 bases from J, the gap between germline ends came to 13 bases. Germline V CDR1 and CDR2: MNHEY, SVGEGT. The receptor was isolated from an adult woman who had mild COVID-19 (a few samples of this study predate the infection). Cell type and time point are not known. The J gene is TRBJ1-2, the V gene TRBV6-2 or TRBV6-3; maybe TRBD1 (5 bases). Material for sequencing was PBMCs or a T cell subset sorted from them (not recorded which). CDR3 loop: CASRVQTANYGYTF. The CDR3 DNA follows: TGTGCCAGCCGAGTTCAGACAGCTAACTATGGCTACACCTTC.